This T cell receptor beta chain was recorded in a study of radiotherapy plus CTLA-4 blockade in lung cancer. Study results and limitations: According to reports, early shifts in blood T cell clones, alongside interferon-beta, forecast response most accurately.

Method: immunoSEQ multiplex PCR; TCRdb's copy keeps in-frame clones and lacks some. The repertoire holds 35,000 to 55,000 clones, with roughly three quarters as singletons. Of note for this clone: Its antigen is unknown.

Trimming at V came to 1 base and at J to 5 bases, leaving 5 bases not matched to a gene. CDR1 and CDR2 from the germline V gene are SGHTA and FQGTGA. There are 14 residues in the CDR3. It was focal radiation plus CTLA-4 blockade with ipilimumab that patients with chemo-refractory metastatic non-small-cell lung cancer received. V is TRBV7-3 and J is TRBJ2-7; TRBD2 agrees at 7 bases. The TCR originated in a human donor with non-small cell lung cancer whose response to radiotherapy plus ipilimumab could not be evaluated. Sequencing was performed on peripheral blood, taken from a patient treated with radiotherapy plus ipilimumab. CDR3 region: CASSLRGGWDEQYF. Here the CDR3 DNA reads TGTGCCAGCAGCTTAAGGGGGGGGTGGGACGAGCAGTACTTC.